This TCR beta chain was recovered during a study of cytomegalovirus exposure and HLA in healthy donors. General study points: A list of approximately 160 TCR beta chains associated with cytomegalovirus was given. In an earlier analysis, about 87% or about 30%: the productive usage of most TCR beta V segments.

The V gene lost 0 bases and the J gene lost 9 bases, with 12 bases spanning the gap. The CDR3 is made up of 14 amino acids. Per the germline V gene, CDR1 is MGHRA and CDR2 is YSYEKL. Regarding this clone: The antigen is undetermined.

The PCR ran on 60 Vbeta and 13 Jbeta primers. TCRdb's copy holds only in-frame clones and misses some; the assay was immunoSEQ multiplex PCR. Of tens of thousands of clones listed, under 85% were seen once; the top ten hold 1.4%. The chain is built from TRBV4-1 and TRBJ1-5, with unresolved D. The sequencing input was PBMCs. This TCR was sampled from a male donor in good health and CMV-seronegative. CDR3 nucleotides: TGCGCCAGCAGCCAAGATTTAGTGAAATCGCCCCAGCATTTT. It yields the protein CASSQDLVKSPQHF.